This TCR beta chain was captured in a study of OX40 agonist ivuxolimab in advanced cancers. Study outcomes and limitations: At 0.1-3.0 mg/kg, partial responders had clonal expansion among the lowest observed. Among T cells, CD8+ cells averaged more expanded clones than CD4+ cells.

Method: immunoSEQ multiplex PCR; TCRdb's copy keeps in-frame clones and lacks some. The sample records 90,000 to 100,000 clones, approximately 94% being singletons. This CDR3 contains 15 residues. Trimming at V came to 2 bases and at J to 2 bases, leaving 3 bases not matched to a gene. Germline V gene sequence: CDR1 ENHRY, CDR2 SYGVKD. Points on this clone: Its antigen is as yet unknown.

Source: CD4+ or CD8+ T cells sorted from blood, taken in a trial of the OX40 agonist ivuxolimab. The chain has TRBV10-3 and TRBJ2-7; 10 bases line up with TRBD1. The TCR originated in an adult with an advanced solid tumor such as melanoma, head and neck, liver or kidney cancer. CDR3 coding DNA: TGTGCCATCAGTGAGAGTGGGACAGGGGCCTACGAGCAGTACTTC. This encodes CAISESGTGAYEQYF.